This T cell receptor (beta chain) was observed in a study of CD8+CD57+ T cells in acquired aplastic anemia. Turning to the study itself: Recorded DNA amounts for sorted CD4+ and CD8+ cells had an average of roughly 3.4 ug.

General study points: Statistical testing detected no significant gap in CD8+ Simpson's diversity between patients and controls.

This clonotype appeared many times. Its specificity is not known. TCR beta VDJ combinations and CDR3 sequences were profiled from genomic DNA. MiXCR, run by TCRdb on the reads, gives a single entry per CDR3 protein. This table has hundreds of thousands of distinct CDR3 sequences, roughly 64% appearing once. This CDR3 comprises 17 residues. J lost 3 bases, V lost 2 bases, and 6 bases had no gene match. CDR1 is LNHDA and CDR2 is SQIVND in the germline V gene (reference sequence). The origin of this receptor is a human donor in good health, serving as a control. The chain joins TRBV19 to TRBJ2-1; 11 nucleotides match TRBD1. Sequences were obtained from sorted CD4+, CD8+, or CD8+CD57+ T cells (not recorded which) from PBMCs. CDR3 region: CASSIPWTGGSYNEQFF. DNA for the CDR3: TGTGCCAGTAGTATACCCTGGACAGGGGGCAGCTACAATGAGCAGTTCTTC.